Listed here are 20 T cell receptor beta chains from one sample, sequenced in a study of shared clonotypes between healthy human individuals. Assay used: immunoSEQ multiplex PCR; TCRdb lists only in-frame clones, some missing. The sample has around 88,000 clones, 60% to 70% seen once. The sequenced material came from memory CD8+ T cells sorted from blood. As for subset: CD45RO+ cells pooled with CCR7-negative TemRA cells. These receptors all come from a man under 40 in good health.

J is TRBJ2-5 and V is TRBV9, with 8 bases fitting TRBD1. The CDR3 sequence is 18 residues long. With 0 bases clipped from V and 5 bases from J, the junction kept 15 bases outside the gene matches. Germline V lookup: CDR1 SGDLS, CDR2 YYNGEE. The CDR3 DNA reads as TGTGCCAGCAGCGTAGCTCCAACAGGGGGTCTAGGCAGGGAGACCCAGTACTTC. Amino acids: CASSVAPTGGLGRETQYF.

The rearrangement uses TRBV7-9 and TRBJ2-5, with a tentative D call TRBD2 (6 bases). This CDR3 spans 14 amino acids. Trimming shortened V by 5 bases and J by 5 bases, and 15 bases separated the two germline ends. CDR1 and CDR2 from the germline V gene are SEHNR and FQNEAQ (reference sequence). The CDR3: CASSPGDGRETQYF. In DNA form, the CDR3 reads TGTGCCAGCAGCCCGGGGGACGGACGGGAGACCCAGTACTTC. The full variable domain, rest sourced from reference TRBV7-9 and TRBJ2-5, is DTGVSQNPRHKITKRGQNVTFRCDPISEHNRLYWYRQTLGQGPEFLTYFQNEAQLEKSRLLSDRFSAERPKGSFSTLEIQRTEQGDSAMYLCASSPGDGRETQYFGPGTRLLVL.

CDR3 protein: CASSEFGGTNTEAFF. In DNA, the CDR3 is TGTGCCAGCAGTGAATTTGGGGGAACGAACACTGAAGCTTTCTTT. The chain recombines TRBV6-1 with TRBJ1-1; possible D gene TRBD1, 5 bases. V was shortened by 2 bases and J by 1 base, with 11 bases between the two germline ends. The CDR3 is 15 residues long. Germline V gives CDR1 MNHNS, CDR2 SASEGT.

CDR3 in amino acids: CASSPYGRIHEQYF. For the CDR3, the DNA is TGTGCCAGCTCACCATACGGGAGAATACACGAGCAGTACTTC. This chain links TRBV18 with TRBJ2-7; D might be TRBD2 (6 bases). Per the germline V gene, CDR1 is KGHSH and CDR2 is LQKENI. Trimming removed 2 bases at V and 5 bases at J, with 13 bases between. CDR3 size: 14 residues.

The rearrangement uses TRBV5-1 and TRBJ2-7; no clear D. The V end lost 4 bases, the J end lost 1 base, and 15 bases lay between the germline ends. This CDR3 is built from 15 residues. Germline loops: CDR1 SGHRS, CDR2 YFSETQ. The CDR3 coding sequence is TGCGCCAGCAGCGTAACCGGGTTACGGTCCTACGAGCAGTACTTC. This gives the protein CASSVTGLRSYEQYF.

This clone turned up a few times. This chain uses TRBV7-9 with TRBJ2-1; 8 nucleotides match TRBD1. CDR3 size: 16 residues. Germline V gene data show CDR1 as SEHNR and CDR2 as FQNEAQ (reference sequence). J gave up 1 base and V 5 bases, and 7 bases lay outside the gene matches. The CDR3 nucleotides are TGTGCCAGCAGCGGAAACAGGGGGTCATCCTACAATGAGCAGTTCTTC. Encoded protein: CASSGNRGSSYNEQFF.

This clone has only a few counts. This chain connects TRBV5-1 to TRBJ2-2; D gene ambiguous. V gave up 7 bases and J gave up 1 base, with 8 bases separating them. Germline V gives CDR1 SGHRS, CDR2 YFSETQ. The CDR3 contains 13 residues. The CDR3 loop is CASLRVNTGELFF. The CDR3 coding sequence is TGCGCCAGCCTCCGAGTGAACACCGGGGAGCTGTTTTTT.

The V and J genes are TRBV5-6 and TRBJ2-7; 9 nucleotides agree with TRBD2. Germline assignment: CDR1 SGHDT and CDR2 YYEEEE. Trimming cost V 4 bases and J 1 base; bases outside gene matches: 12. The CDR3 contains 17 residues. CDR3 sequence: CASSPLGAGGLSYEQYF. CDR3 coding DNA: TGTGCCAGCAGCCCGTTAGGCGCGGGAGGGCTGTCCTACGAGCAGTACTTC.

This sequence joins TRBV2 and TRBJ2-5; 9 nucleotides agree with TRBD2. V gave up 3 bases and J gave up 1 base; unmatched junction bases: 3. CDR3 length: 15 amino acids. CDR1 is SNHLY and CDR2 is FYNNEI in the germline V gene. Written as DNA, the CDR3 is TGTGCCAGCAGTGACCTAGCGGGGCCCCAAGAGACCCAGTACTTC. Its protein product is CASSDLAGPQETQYF.

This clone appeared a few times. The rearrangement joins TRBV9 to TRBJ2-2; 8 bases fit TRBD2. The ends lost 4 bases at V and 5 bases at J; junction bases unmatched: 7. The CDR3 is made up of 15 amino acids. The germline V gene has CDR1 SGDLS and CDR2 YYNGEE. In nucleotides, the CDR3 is TGTGCCAGCAGCCCAAGCGGGAGTCAAACCGGGGAGCTGTTTTTT. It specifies CASSPSGSQTGELFF. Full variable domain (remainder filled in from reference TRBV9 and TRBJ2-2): DSGVTQTPKHLITATGQRVTLRCSPRSGDLSVYWYQQSLDQGLQFLIQYYNGEERAKGNILERFSAQQFPDLHSELNLSSLELGDSALYFCASSPSGSQTGELFFGEGSRLTVL.

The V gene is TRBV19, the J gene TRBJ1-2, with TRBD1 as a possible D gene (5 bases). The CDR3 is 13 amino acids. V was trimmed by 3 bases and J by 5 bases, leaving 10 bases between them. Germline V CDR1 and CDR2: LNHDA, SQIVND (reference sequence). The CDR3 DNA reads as TGTGCCAGTAGTATGATTGAGGGGTATGGCTACACCTTC. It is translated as CASSMIEGYGYTF.

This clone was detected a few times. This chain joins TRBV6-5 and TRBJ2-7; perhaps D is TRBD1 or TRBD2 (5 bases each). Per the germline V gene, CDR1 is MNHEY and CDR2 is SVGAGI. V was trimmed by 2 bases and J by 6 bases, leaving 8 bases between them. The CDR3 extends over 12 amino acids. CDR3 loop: CASSYGGFEQYF. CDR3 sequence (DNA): TGTGCCAGCAGTTACGGGGGATTCGAGCAGTACTTC.

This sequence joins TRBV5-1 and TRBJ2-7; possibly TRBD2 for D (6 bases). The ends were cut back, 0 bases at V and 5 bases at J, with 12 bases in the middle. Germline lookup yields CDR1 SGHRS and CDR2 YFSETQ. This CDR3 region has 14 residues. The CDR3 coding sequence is TGCGCCAGCAGCTTGGGGCCCACGGGGGACGAGCAGTACTTC. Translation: CASSLGPTGDEQYF.

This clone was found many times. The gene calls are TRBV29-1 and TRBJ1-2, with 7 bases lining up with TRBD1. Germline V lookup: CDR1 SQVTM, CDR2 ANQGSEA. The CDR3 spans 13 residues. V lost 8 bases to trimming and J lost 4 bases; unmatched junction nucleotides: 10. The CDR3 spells CSPSTGRVYGYTF. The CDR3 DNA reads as TGCAGCCCATCGACAGGGCGGGTCTATGGCTACACCTTC.

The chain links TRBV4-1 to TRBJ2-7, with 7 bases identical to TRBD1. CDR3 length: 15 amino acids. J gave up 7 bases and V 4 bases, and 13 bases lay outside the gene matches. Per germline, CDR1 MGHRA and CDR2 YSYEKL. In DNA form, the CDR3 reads TGCGCCAGCAGCCCCCGGATCCGGGACAGTAGGGAGCAGTACTTC. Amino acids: CASSPRIRDSREQYF.

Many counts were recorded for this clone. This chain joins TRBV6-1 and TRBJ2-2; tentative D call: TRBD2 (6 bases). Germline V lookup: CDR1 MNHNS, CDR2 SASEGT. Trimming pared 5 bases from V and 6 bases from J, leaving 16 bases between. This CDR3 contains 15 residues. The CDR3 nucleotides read TGTGCCAGCAGTCTAAGAGAGGAGGGGCCCGGGGAGCTGTTTTTT. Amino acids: CASSLREEGPGELFF.

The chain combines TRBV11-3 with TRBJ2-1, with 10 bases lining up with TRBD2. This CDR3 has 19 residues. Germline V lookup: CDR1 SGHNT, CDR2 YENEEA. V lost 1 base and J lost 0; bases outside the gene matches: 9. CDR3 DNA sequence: TGTGCCAGCAGCTTAGTCGTTCTAGCGGGAGTCAACTCCTACAATGAGCAGTTCTTC. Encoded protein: CASSLVVLAGVNSYNEQFF.

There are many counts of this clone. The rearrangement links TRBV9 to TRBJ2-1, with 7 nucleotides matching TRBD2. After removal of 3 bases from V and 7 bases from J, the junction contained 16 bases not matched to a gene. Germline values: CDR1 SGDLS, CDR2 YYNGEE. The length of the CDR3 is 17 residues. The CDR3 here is CASSAYGGEGPTNEQFF. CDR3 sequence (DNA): TGTGCCAGCAGCGCTTACGGCGGGGAGGGCCCTACAAATGAGCAGTTCTTC. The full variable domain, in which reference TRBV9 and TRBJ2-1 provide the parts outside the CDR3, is DSGVTQTPKHLITATGQRVTLRCSPRSGDLSVYWYQQSLDQGLQFLIQYYNGEERAKGNILERFSAQQFPDLHSELNLSSLELGDSALYFCASSAYGGEGPTNEQFFGPGTRLTVL.

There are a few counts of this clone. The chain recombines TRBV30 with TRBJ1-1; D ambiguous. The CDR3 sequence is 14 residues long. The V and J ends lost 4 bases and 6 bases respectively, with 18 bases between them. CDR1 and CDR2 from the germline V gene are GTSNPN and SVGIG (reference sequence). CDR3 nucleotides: TGTGCCTGGACCGGTGGAGGGATCCGTCCTGAAGCTTTCTTT. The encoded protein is CAWTGGGIRPEAFF.

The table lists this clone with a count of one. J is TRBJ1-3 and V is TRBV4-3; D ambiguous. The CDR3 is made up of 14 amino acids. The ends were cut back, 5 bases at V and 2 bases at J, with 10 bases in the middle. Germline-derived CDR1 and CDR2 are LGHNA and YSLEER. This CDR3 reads CASSSGEPGNTIYF. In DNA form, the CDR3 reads TGCGCCAGCAGCTCCGGGGAACCTGGAAACACCATATATTTT.